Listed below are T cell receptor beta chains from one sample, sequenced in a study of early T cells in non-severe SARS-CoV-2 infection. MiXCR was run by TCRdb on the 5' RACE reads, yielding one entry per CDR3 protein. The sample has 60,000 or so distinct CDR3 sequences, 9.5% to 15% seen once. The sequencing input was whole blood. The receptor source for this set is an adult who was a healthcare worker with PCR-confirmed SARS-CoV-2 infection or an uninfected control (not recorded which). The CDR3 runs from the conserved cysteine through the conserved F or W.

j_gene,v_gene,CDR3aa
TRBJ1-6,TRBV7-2,CASGQGQNSPLHF
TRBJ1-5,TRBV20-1,CSANDVGGQPQHF
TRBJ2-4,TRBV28,CASHRDVENIQYF
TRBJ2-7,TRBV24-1,CATSEWGTDHEQYF
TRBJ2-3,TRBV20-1,CSASFAGGPDTQYF
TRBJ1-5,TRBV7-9,CASSLDRGFNQPQHF
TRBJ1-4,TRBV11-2,CASSTTRKLFF
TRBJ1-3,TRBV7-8,CASSYNHGTIGNTIYF
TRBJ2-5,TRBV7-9,CASSRSGPETQYF
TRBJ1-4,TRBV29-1,CSVVPGLGEKLFF
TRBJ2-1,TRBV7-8,CASSLGTGKTEQFF
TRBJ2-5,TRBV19,CASSDSGTGETQYF
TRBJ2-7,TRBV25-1,CASSHRGLTYEQYF
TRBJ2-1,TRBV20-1,CSARDLIAGDYNEQFF
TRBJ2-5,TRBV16,CASSPPATEETQYF
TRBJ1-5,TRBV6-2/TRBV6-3,CASRDRGRSGNQPQHF
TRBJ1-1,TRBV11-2,CASRDMTGEETEAFF
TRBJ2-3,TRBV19,CASSIGRLAGMADTQYF
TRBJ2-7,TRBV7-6,CASSGRDSYEQYF
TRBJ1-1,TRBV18,CASSPLEGAEAFF
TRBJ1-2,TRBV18,CASSPEADLNYGYTF
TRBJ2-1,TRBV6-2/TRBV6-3,CASSPNELSYNEQFF
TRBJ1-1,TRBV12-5,CASASTGTGWVTEAFF
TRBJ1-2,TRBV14,CASSPTTGAYGYTF
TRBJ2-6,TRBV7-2,CASSPPGQFSGANVLTF
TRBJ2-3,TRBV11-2,CASSLIPPWAGSTDTQYF
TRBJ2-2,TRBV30,CAAQTGGYTGELFF
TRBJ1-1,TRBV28,CASTETAGRRTEAFF
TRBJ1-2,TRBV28,CASSLRVVGGYTF
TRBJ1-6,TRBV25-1,CASSEMGRTVSLHF
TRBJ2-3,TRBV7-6,CASSFGTSWTDTQYF
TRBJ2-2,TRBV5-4,CASSDRTGANTGELFF
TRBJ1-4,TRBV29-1,CSVVGSPGTGEKLFF
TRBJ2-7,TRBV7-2,CASSLDSLYSYGQYF
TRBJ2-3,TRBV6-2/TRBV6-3,CASSDTSDTDTQYF
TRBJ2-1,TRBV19,CASRPTSVHLNEQFF
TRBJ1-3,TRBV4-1,CASSQDHGNTIYF
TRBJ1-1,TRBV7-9,CASSLSGGRGAFF
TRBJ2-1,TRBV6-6,CASSYRNEQFF
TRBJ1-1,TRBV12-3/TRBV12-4,CASRATAYTEAFF
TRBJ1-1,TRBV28,CASRTSGQGEAFF
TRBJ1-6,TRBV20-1,CSAGSGTGQSPLHF
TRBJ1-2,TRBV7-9,CASSLGGDGYTF